A selection of T cell receptor beta chains follows, all from one sample in a study of shared T cell receptors in the human thymus. Libraries were prepared by immunoSEQ multiplex PCR; TCRdb keeps only in-frame clonotypes and omits some of them. The data hold about 660,000 clones, with roughly 90% observed a single time. This sample was shared with a second study, whose subject was human thymus T cells.

What was sequenced was thymocytes. These receptors were taken from a boy in the first two years of life with a congenital heart defect. CDR3s include the opening cysteine and the closing phenylalanine or tryptophan. A D gene is named only where the DNA matches it firmly. Clone size is not always given. Where it is, it says once, few, many or a class for expanded clones.

v_gene: TRBV9; d_gene: NA; j_gene: TRBJ2-1; abundance: NA; CDR3nt: TGTGCCAGCAGCGCGCGGGATAATGAGCAGTTCTTC; CDR3aa: CASSARDNEQFF
v_gene: TRBV28; d_gene: NA; j_gene: TRBJ1-2; abundance: NA; CDR3nt: TGTGCCAGCAGTTTGACCGCGGGCTATGGCTACACCTTC; CDR3aa: CASSLTAGYGYTF
v_gene: TRBV6-4; d_gene: TRBD2; j_gene: TRBJ2-7; abundance: NA; CDR3nt: TGTGCCAGCAGACCCGACCCGGGACTAGCGGACGAGCAGTACTTC; CDR3aa: CASRPDPGLADEQYF
v_gene: TRBV19; d_gene: NA; j_gene: TRBJ1-1; abundance: once; CDR3nt: TGTGCCAGTAGTAGCACGGACAGGAACACTGAAGCTTTCTTT; CDR3aa: CASSSTDRNTEAFF
v_gene: TRBV25-1; d_gene: NA; j_gene: TRBJ1-5; abundance: NA; CDR3nt: TGTGCCAGCTCCACCCCAGCGGATAGCAATCAGCCCCAGCATTTT; CDR3aa: CASSTPADSNQPQHF
v_gene: TRBV2; d_gene: TRBD2; j_gene: TRBJ2-1; abundance: few; CDR3nt: TGTGCCAGCCGAAGGGTGGTGGGCGGGAGGCACAATGAGCAGTTCTTC; CDR3aa: CASRRVVGGRHNEQFF
v_gene: TRBV14; d_gene: NA; j_gene: TRBJ2-7; abundance: NA; CDR3nt: TGTGCCAGCAGCCATCTGGAACAGAATTCCTACGAGCAGTACTTC; CDR3aa: CASSHLEQNSYEQYF
v_gene: TRBV28; d_gene: NA; j_gene: TRBJ2-3; abundance: NA; CDR3nt: TGTGCCAGCAGTCGCGACTATAGCACAGATACGCAGTATTTT; CDR3aa: CASSRDYSTDTQYF
v_gene: TRBV28; d_gene: NA; j_gene: TRBJ1-5; abundance: NA; CDR3nt: TGTGCCAGCAGTTTACCGGACAGATGGGGCAATCAGCCCCAGCATTTT; CDR3aa: CASSLPDRWGNQPQHF
v_gene: TRBV18; d_gene: TRBD1; j_gene: TRBJ2-2; abundance: few; CDR3nt: TGTGCCAGCTCACCGTTAAGAAACCGGGACAGAAACTTCACCGGGGAGCTGTTTTTT; CDR3aa: CASSPLRNRDRNFTGELFF
v_gene: TRBV20-1; d_gene: NA; j_gene: TRBJ2-7; abundance: NA; CDR3nt: TGCAGTGCTAGCGAGTACGAGCAGTACTTC; CDR3aa: CSASEYEQYF
v_gene: TRBV4-3; d_gene: TRBD1; j_gene: TRBJ2-3; abundance: NA; CDR3nt: TGCGCCAGCAGCCAAGCGGACAGGGGGCGGGGAGATACGCAGTATTTT; CDR3aa: CASSQADRGRGDTQYF
v_gene: TRBV14; d_gene: TRBD1; j_gene: TRBJ1-1; abundance: NA; CDR3nt: TGTGCCAGCAGCCATTGGGACAGGGGGATTGCTTTCTTT; CDR3aa: CASSHWDRGIAFF
v_gene: TRBV19; d_gene: NA; j_gene: TRBJ1-2; abundance: NA; CDR3nt: TGTGCCAGTAGTGGAGTGAGGGTCAAGTCCGCCTATGGCTACACCTTC; CDR3aa: CASSGVRVKSAYGYTF
v_gene: TRBV5-4; d_gene: TRBD1; j_gene: TRBJ2-7; abundance: NA; CDR3nt: TGTGCCAGCAGCTTGGGGGGACAGGGCTACGAGCAGTACTTC; CDR3aa: CASSLGGQGYEQYF
v_gene: TRBV4-1; d_gene: TRBD2; j_gene: TRBJ2-7; abundance: NA; CDR3nt: TGCGCCAGCAGCCAAGAGACAACTAGCGGGGTGTTCAACGAGCAGTACTTC; CDR3aa: CASSQETTSGVFNEQYF
v_gene: TRBV11-3; d_gene: NA; j_gene: TRBJ2-3; abundance: NA; CDR3nt: TGTGCCAGCAGCTTAGCGAGGGCCCGGGAGGATACGCAGTATTTT; CDR3aa: CASSLARAREDTQYF
v_gene: TRBV10-3; d_gene: NA; j_gene: TRBJ2-5; abundance: NA; CDR3nt: TGTGCCATCAGTGTCCCCGATCGTCCGGCTGGGGGCTCGGAGACCCAGTACTTC; CDR3aa: CAISVPDRPAGGSETQYF
v_gene: TRBV7-2; d_gene: NA; j_gene: TRBJ2-7; abundance: NA; CDR3nt: TGTGCCAGCAGCTATACTTTCGGGCGGGCGTACGAGCAGTACTTC; CDR3aa: CASSYTFGRAYEQYF
v_gene: TRBV28; d_gene: NA; j_gene: TRBJ2-7; abundance: NA; CDR3nt: TGTGCCAGCAGTTCCCCAGGGGATCACGAGCAGTACTTC; CDR3aa: CASSSPGDHEQYF
v_gene: TRBV29-1; d_gene: NA; j_gene: TRBJ2-1; abundance: once; CDR3nt: TGCAGCGTTGCCAGGGGCCCCAGCTACAATGAGCAGTTCTTC; CDR3aa: CSVARGPSYNEQFF
v_gene: TRBV27; d_gene: TRBD1; j_gene: TRBJ2-1; abundance: NA; CDR3nt: TGTGCCAGCGGGTACAGGGGGCGCGGTGAGCAGTTCTTC; CDR3aa: CASGYRGRGEQFF
v_gene: TRBV5-5; d_gene: NA; j_gene: TRBJ1-1; abundance: NA; CDR3nt: TGTGCCAGCAGCTGGAAGGGGGGGCAGAACACTGAAGCTTTCTTT; CDR3aa: CASSWKGGQNTEAFF
v_gene: TRBV7-9; d_gene: NA; j_gene: TRBJ2-7; abundance: NA; CDR3nt: TGTGCCAGCAGCCGCGGGGCAGGGACCTACGAGCAGTACTTC; CDR3aa: CASSRGAGTYEQYF
v_gene: TRBV6-1; d_gene: TRBD1; j_gene: TRBJ2-7; abundance: NA; CDR3nt: TGTGCCAGCAGGGACAGGGTTTACGAGCAGTACTTC; CDR3aa: CASRDRVYEQYF
v_gene: TRBV28; d_gene: NA; j_gene: TRBJ2-7; abundance: NA; CDR3nt: TGTGCCAGCAGTTTGGGCAGGGTGGCCCACGAGCAGTACTTC; CDR3aa: CASSLGRVAHEQYF
v_gene: TRBV15; d_gene: NA; j_gene: TRBJ2-2; abundance: NA; CDR3nt: TGTGCCACCAGCAGAGATGGGCAAAAAGGCCAGGGGGGCGCCGGGGAGCTGTTTTTT; CDR3aa: CATSRDGQKGQGGAGELFF
v_gene: TRBV4-2; d_gene: TRBD2; j_gene: TRBJ2-7; abundance: NA; CDR3nt: TGTGCCAGCAGCCAAGGACTAGCGGGAGAGTTCGTTAGTTACGAGCAGTACTTC; CDR3aa: CASSQGLAGEFVSYEQYF
v_gene: TRBV7-3; d_gene: NA; j_gene: TRBJ2-7; abundance: NA; CDR3nt: TGTGCCAGCAGCTTAACCCCAGTACACGAGCAGTACTTC; CDR3aa: CASSLTPVHEQYF
v_gene: TRBV5-6; d_gene: NA; j_gene: TRBJ2-3; abundance: NA; CDR3nt: TGTGCCAGCAGCGGGGGGGATACGCAGTATTTT; CDR3aa: CASSGGDTQYF
v_gene: TRBV10-3; d_gene: NA; j_gene: TRBJ1-1; abundance: NA; CDR3nt: TGTGCCATCAGTGGGAACGGGGGGTCTACTGAAGCTTTCTTT; CDR3aa: CAISGNGGSTEAFF
v_gene: TRBV23-1; d_gene: TRBD2; j_gene: TRBJ2-7; abundance: NA; CDR3nt: TGCGCCCCCCCTCGGTGCGGGAGAGGGGCCTACGAGCAGTACTTC; CDR3aa: CAPPRCGRGAYEQYF